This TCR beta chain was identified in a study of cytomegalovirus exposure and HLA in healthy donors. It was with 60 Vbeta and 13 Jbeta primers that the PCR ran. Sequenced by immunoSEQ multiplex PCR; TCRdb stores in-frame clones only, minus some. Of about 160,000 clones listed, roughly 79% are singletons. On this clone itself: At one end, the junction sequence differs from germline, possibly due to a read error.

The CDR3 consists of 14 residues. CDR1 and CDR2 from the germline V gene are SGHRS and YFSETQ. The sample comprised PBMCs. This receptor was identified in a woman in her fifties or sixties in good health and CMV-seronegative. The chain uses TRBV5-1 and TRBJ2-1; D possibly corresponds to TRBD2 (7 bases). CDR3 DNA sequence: TGTGCCAGCAGCTTGACGGGGGGCGTCTATGAGCAGTTCTTC. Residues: CASSLTGGVYEQFF. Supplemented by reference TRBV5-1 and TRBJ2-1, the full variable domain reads KAGVTQTPRYLIKTRGQQVTLSCSPISGHRSVSWYQQTPGQGLQFLFEYFSETQRNKGNFPGRFSGRQFSNSRSEMNVSTLELGDSALYLCASSLTGGVYEQFFGPGTRLTVL.